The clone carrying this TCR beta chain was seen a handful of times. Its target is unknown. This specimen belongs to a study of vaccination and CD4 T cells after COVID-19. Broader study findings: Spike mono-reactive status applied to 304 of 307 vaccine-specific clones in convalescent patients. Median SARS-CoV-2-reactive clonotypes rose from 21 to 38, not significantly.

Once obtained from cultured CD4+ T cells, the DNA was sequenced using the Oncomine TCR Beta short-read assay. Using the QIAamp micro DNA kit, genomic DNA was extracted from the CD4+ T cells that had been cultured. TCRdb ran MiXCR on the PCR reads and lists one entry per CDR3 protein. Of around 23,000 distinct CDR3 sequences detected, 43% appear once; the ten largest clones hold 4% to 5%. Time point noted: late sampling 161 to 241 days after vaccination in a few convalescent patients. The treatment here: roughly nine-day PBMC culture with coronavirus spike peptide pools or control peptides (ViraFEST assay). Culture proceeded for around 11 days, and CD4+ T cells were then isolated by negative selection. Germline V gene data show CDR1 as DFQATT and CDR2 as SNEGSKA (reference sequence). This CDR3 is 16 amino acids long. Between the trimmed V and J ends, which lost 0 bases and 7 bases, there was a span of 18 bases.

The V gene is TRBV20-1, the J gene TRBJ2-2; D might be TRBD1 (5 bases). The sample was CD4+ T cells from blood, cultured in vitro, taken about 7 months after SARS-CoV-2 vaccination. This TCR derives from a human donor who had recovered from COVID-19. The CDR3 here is CSARDSGQGHVGELFF. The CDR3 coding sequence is TGCAGTGCTAGAGATAGTGGGCAGGGCCACGTCGGGGAGCTGTTTTTT.